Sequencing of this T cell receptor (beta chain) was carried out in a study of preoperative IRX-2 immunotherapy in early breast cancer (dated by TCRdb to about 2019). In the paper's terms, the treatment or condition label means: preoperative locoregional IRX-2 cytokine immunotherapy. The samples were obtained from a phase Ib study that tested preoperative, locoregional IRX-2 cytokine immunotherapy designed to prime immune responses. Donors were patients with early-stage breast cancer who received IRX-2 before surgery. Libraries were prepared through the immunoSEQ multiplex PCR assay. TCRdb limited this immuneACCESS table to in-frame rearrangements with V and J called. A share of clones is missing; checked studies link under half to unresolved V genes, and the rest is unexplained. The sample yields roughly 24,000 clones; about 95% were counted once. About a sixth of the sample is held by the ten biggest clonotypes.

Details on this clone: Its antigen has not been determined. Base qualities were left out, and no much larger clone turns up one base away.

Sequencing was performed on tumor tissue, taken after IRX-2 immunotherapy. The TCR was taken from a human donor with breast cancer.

The sequenced DNA is TGTGCCAGCAGCTCTAGCGGGAGGGGCACAGATACGCAGTATTTT. Translation gives CASSSSGRGTDTQYF. The sequence links TRBV7-2 to TRBJ2-3, and TRBD2 aligns with 12 junction nucleotides. From V the trimming removes 4 bases and from J it removes 1 base, while the gene matches leave 0 bases of the junction unaccounted for. CDR1 SGHTA and CDR2 FQGNSA are derived from the germline V gene. The CDR3, from cysteine to phenylalanine, totals 15 residues. Left in the record is the CDR3 DNA by itself, 45 bases read in frame from the first base.